These 4 T cell receptor beta chains originate from one sample sequenced in a study of tumor and adjacent non-tumor tissue in lung cancer. The library came from three nested PCR rounds adapted from ARM-PCR protocols. Using its own MiXCR run on the multiplex PCR reads, TCRdb lists one record per CDR3 protein. Among roughly 44,000 distinct CDR3 sequences listed, around 62% were seen once. RNA was extracted from bulk tissue without any cell sorting. More than 3 cm separated this lung sample from the edge of the tumor. The sequenced sample consisted of distant non-tumor lung tissue. These receptors all stem from a woman aged 40 to 50 with non-small cell lung cancer.

The table lists this clonotype with many counts. The chain joins TRBV29-1 to TRBJ2-7; D is unclear. CDR3 length equals 14 residues. Germline CDR1 reads SQVTM; CDR2 reads ANQGSEA. V was shortened by 5 bases and J by 1 base, with 15 bases between the two germline ends. The CDR3 loop reads CSVLGGSLSYEQYF. DNA for the CDR3: TGCAGCGTTTTGGGCGGATCTCTTTCCTACGAGCAGTACTTC.

This clonotype was observed at least ten times. The chain employs TRBV30 and TRBJ2-2; possible D gene TRBD1, 6 bases. Germline V lookup: CDR1 GTSNPN, CDR2 SVGIG (reference sequence). V was cut by 1 base and J by 4 bases, with 16 bases left in between. The CDR3 is 16 amino acids. Written as DNA, the CDR3 is TGTGCCTGGAGTGGAGGGTCTTGGGGGCGCACCGGGGAGCTGTTTTTT. Translation gives CAWSGGSWGRTGELFF.

The chain has TRBV28 and TRBJ2-1; 12 nucleotides line up with TRBD2. CDR1 and CDR2 from the germline V gene are MDHEN and SYDVKM. The CDR3 spans 15 residues. Trimming cost V 7 bases and J 7 bases; bases outside gene matches: 8. The CDR3 DNA reads as TGTGCCAGCAACCGGGGACTAGCGGGCATAAATGAGCAGTTCTTC. Translating it yields CASNRGLAGINEQFF.

Comment on this clonotype: A much bigger clone sits one base away, suggesting this may be a read error. The rearrangement uses TRBV5-6 and TRBJ2-4; 8 bases match TRBD1. Per the germline V gene, CDR1 is SGHDT and CDR2 is YYEEEE. This CDR3 comprises 16 residues. This CDR3 reads CVSSDGPGQATSSQYF. In DNA, the CDR3 is TGTGTCAGCAGCGACGGACCGGGACAGGCGACAAGTTCCCAGTACTTC.